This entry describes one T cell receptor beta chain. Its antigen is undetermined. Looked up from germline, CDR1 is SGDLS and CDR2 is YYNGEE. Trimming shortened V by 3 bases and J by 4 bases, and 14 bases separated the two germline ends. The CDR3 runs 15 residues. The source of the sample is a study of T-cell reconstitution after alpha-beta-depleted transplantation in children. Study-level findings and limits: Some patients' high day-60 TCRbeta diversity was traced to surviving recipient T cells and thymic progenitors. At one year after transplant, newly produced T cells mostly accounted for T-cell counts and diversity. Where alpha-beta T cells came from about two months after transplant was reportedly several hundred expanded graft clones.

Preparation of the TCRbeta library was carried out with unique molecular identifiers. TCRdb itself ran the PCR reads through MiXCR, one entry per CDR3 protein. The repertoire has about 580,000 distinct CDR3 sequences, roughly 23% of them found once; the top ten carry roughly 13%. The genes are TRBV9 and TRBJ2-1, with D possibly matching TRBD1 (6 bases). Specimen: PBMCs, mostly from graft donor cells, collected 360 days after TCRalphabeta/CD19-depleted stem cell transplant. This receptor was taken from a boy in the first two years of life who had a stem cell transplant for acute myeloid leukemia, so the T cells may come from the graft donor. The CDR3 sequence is CASSEGVGGYNEQFF. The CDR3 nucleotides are TGTGCCAGCAGCGAGGGGGTAGGGGGTTACAATGAGCAGTTCTTC. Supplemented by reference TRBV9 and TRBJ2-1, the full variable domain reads DSGVTQTPKHLITATGQRVTLRCSPRSGDLSVYWYQQSLDQGLQFLIQYYNGEERAKGNILERFSAQQFPDLHSELNLSSLELGDSALYFCASSEGVGGYNEQFFGPGTRLTVL.